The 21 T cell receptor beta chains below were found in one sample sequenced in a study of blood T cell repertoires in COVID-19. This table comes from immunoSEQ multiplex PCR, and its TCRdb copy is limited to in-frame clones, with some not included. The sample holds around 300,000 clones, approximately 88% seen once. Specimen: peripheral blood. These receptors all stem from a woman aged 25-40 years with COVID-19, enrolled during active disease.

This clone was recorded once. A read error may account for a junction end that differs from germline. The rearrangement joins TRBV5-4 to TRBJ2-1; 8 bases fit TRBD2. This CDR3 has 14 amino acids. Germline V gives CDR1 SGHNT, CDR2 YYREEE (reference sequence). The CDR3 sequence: CASSLAGVIGNRLF. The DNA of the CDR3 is TGTGCCAGCAGCTTAGCGGGGGTTATTGGGAACAGGCTCTTC.

CDR3 nucleotides: TGTGCCAGCAGCACTCAGGGGGCCGCCCACGAGCAGTACTTC. Its translation: CASSTQGAAHEQYF. This chain joins TRBV9 and TRBJ2-7; TRBD1 matches at 8 bases. Germline V gene lookup returns CDR1 SGDLS and CDR2 YYNGEE. The CDR3 spans 14 residues. V trimming: 4 bases; J trimming: 5 bases; junction bases outside the gene matches: 8. The whole variable domain, filled in from reference TRBV9 and TRBJ2-7, reads DSGVTQTPKHLITATGQRVTLRCSPRSGDLSVYWYQQSLDQGLQFLIQYYNGEERAKGNILERFSAQQFPDLHSELNLSSLELGDSALYFCASSTQGAAHEQYFGPGTRLTVT.

In DNA, the CDR3 is TGTGCCATCAGTGCGAGGGATGCAACTAATGAAAAACTGTTTTTT. It yields the protein CAISARDATNEKLFF. This rearrangement joins TRBV10-3 to TRBJ1-4, with no clear D. Deletions cut 4 bases from V and 0 bases from J, with 9 bases between. The CDR3 is 15 amino acids. Germline V gene lookup returns CDR1 ENHRY and CDR2 SYGVKD.

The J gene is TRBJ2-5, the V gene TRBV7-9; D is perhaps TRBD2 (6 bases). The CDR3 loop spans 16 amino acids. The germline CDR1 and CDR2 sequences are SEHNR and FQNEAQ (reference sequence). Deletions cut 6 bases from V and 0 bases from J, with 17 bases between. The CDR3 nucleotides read TGTGCCAGCAGTCCAAGCGGGCCCACCTACCAAGAGACCCAGTACTTC. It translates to CASSPSGPTYQETQYF. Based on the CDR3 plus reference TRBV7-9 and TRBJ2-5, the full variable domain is DTGVSQNPRHKITKRGQNVTFRCDPISEHNRLYWYRQTLGQGPEFLTYFQNEAQLEKSRLLSDRFSAERPKGSFSTLEIQRTEQGDSAMYLCASSPSGPTYQETQYFGPGTRLLVL.

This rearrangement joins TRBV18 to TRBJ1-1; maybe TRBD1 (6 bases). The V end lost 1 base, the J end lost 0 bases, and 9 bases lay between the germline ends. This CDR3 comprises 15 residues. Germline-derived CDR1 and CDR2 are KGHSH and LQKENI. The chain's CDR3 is CASSPQTGMNTEAFF. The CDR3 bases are TGTGCCAGCTCACCACAAACAGGGATGAACACTGAAGCTTTCTTT.

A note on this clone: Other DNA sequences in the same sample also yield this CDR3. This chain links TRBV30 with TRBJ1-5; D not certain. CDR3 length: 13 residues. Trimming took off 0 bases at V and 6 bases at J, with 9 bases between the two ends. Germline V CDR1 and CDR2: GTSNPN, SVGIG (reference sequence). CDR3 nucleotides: TGTGCCTGGAGTGTACAAGGAGGTCAGCCCCAGCATTTT. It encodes CAWSVQGGQPQHF. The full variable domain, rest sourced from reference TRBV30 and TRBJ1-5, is SQTIHQWPATLVQPVGSPLSLECTVEGTSNPNLYWYRQAAGRGLQLLFYSVGIGQISSEVPQNLSASRPQDRQFILSSKKLLLSDSGFYLCAWSVQGGQPQHFGDGTRLSIL.

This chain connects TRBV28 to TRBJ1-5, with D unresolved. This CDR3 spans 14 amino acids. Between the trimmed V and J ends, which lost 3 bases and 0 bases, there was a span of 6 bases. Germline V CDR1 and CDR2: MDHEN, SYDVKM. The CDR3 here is CASSFWPSNQPQHF. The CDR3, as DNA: TGTGCCAGCAGTTTCTGGCCTAGCAATCAGCCCCAGCATTTT.

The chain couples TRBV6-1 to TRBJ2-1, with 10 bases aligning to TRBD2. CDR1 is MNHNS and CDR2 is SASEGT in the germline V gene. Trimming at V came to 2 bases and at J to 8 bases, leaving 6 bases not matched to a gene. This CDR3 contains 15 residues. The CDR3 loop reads CASSELAGGWDEQFF. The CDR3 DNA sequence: TGTGCCAGCAGTGAATTAGCGGGGGGCTGGGATGAGCAGTTCTTC.

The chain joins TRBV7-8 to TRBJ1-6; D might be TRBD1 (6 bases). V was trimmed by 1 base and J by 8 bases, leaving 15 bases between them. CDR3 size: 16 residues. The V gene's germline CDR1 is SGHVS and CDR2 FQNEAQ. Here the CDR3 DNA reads TGTGCCAGCAGCTTAGTTCAAGGACAGCGTGATTCACCCCTCCACTTT. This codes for CASSLVQGQRDSPLHF.

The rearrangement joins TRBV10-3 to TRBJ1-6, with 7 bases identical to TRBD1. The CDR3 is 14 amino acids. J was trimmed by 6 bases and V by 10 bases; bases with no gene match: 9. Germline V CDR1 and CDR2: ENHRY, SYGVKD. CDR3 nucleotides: TGTGCCACCGAAAGGGACAGCAGTAATTCACCCCTCCACTTT. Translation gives CATERDSSNSPLHF.

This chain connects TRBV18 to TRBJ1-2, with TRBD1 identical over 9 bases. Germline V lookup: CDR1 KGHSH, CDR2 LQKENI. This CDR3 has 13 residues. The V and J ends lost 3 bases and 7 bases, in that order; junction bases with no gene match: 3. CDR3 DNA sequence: TGTGCCAGCTCACCGCAGGACAGGGGTGGCTACACCTTC. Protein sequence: CASSPQDRGGYTF.

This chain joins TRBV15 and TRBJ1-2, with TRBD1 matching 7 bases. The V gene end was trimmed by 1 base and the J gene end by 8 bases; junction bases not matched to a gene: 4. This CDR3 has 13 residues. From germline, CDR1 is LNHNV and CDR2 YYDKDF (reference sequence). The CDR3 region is CATSRATGYGYTF. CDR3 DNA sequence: TGTGCCACCAGCAGAGCGACAGGGTACGGCTACACCTTC. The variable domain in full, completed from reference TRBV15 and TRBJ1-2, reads DAMVIQNPRYQVTQFGKPVTLSCSQTLNHNVMYWYQQKSSQAPKLLFHYYDKDFNNEADTPDNFQSRRPNTSFCFLDIRSPGLGDTAMYLCATSRATGYGYTFGSGTRLTVV.

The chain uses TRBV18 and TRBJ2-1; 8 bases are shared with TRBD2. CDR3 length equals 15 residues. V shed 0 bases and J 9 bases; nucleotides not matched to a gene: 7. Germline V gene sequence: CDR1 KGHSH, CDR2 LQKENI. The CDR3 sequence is CASSPPGGLAIEQFF. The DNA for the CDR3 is TGTGCCAGCTCACCACCAGGAGGACTAGCTATTGAGCAGTTCTTC.

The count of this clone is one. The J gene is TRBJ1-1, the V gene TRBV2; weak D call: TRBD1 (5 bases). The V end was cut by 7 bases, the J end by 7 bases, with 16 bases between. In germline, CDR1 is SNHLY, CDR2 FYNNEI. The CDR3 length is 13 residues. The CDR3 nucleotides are TGTGCCAGCACCAAAGGTAGGGGAATTGAAGCTTTCTTT. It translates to CASTKGRGIEAFF. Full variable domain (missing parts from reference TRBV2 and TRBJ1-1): EPEVTQTPSHQVTQMGQEVILRCVPISNHLYFYWYRQILGQKVEFLVSFYNNEISEKSEIFDDQFSVERPDGSNFTLKIRSTKLEDSAMYFCASTKGRGIEAFFGQGTRLTVV.

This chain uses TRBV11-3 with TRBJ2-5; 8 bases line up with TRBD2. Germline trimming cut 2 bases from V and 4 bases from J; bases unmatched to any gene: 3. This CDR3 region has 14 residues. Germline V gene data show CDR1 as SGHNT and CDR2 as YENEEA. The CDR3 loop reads CASSLSTSGETQYF. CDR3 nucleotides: TGTGCCAGCAGCTTAAGCACTAGCGGAGAGACCCAGTACTTC. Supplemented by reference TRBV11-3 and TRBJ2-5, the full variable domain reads EAGVVQSPRYKIIEKKQPVAFWCNPISGHNTLYWYLQNLGQGPELLIRYENEEAVDDSQLPKDRFSAERLKGVDSTLKIQPAELGDSAVYLCASSLSTSGETQYFGPGTRLLVL.

CDR3 coding DNA: TGCGCCAGCAGCGGGCACAGGGTTACGAACACCGGGGAGCTGTTTTTT. Translation gives CASSGHRVTNTGELFF. The chain links TRBV4-1 to TRBJ2-2, with D maybe TRBD1 (6 bases). This CDR3 comprises 16 residues. Germline V gene sequence: CDR1 MGHRA, CDR2 YSYEKL. V lost 5 bases to trimming and J lost 0 bases, with 13 bases between them.

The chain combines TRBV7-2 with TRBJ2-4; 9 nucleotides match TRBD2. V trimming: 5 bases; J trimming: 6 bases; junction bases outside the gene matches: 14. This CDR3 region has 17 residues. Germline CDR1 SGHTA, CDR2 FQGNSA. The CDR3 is CASSLQGGGAVGNIQYF. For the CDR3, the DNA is TGTGCCAGCAGCCTTCAAGGCGGGGGGGCCGTAGGAAACATTCAGTACTTC.

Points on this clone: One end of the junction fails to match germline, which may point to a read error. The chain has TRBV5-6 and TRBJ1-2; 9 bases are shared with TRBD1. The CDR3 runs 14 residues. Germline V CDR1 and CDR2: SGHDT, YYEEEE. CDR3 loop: CASSTGTGNYGYTF. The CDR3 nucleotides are TGTGCCAGCAGCACCGGGACAGGGAACTACGGCTACACCTTC.

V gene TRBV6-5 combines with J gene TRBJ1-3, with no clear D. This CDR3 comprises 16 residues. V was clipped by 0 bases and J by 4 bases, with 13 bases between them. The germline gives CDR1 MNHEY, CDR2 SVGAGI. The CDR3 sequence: CASSYSFASKGNTIYF. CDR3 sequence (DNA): TGTGCCAGCAGTTACTCGTTTGCCAGTAAGGGAAACACCATATATTTT.

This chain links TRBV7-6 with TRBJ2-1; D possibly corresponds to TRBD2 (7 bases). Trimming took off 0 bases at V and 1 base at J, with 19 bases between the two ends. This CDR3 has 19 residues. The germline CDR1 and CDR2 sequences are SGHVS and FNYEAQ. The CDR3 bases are TGTGCCAGCAGCTTAGCGTTGACTCGCGGGGGCCCTTCCTACAATGAGCAGTTCTTC. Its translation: CASSLALTRGGPSYNEQFF. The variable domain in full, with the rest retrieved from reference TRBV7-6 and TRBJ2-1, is GAGVSQSPRYKVTKRGQDVALRCDPISGHVSLYWYRQALGQGPEFLTYFNYEAQQDKSGLPNDRFSAERPEGSISTLTIQRTEQRDSAMYRCASSLALTRGGPSYNEQFFGPGTRLTVL.

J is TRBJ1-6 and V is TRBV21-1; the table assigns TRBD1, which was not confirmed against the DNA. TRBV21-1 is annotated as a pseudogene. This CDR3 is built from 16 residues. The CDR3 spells CASSRDRGINNSPLHF. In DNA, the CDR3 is TGTGCCAGCTCCCGGGACAGGGGAATTAATAATTCACCCCTCCACTTT.